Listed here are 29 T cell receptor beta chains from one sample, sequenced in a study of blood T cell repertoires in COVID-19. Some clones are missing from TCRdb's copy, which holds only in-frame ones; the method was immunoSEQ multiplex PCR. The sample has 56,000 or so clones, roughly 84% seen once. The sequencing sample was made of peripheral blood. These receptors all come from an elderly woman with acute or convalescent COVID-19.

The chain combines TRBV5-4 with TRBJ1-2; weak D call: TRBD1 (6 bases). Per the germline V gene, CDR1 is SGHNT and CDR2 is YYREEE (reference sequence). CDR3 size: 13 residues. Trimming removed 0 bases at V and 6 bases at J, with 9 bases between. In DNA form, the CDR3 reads TGTGCCAGCAGCTTGGACAGGGAAAATGGCTACACCTTC. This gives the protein CASSLDRENGYTF. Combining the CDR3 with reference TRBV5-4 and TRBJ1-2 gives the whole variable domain ETGVTQSPTHLIKTRGQQVTLRCSSQSGHNTVSWYQQALGQGPQFIFQYYREEENGRGNFPPRFSGLQFPNYSSELNVNALELDDSALYLCASSLDRENGYTFGSGTRLTVV.

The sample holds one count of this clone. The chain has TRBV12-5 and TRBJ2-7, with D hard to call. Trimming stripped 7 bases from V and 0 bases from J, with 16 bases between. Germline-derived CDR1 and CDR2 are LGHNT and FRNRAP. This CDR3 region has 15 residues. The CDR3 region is CASATTGRYSYEQYF. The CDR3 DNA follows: TGTGCTAGTGCCACAACGGGTCGTTACTCCTACGAGCAGTACTTC. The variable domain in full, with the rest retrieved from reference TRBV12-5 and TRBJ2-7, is DARVTQTPRHKVTEMGQEVTMRCQPILGHNTVFWYRQTMMQGLELLAYFRNRAPLDDSGMPKDRFSAEMPDATLATLKIQPSEPRDSAVYFCASATTGRYSYEQYFGPGTRLTVT.

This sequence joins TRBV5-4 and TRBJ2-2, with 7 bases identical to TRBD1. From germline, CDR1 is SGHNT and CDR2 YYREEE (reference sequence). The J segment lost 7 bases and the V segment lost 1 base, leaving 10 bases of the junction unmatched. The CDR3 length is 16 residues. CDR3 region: CASSLLQGTSGGELFF. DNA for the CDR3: TGTGCCAGCAGCTTGCTACAGGGGACCTCGGGCGGGGAGCTGTTTTTT.

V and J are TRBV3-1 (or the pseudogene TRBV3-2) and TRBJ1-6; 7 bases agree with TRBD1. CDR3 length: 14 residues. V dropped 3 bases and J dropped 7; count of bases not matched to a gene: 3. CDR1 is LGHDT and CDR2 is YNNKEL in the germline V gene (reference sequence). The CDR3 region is CASSQIQGNSPLHF. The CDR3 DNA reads TGTGCCAGCAGCCAGATACAGGGGAATTCACCCCTCCACTTT.

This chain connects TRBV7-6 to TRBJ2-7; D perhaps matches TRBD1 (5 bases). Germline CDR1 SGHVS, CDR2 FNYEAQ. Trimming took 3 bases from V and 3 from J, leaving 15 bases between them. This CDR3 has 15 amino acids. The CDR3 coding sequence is TGTGCCAGCAGCTTCGCCCAGGGCGTCGGCTACGAGCAGTACTTC. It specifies CASSFAQGVGYEQYF.

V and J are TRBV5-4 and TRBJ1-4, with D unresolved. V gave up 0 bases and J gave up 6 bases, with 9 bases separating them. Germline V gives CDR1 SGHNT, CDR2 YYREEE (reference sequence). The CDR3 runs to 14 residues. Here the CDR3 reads CASSLEGGDEKLFF. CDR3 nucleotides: TGTGCCAGCAGCTTGGAAGGCGGGGATGAAAAACTGTTTTTT.

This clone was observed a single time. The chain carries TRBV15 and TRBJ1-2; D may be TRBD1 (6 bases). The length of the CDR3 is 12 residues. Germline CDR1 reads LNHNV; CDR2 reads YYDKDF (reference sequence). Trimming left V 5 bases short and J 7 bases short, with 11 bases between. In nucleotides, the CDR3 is TGTGCCACCAGCGGATACAGGGTTGGCTACACCTTC. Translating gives CATSGYRVGYTF.

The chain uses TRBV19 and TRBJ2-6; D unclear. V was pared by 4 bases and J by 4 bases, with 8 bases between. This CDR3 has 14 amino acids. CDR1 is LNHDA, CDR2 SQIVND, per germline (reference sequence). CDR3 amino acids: CASSTDSGANVLTF. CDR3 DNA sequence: TGTGCCAGTAGTACAGATTCGGGGGCCAACGTCCTGACTTTC.

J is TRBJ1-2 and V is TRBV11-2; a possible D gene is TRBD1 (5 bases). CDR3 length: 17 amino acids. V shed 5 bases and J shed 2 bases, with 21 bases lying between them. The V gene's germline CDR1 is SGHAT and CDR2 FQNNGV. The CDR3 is CASSPRSAGTKNYGYTF. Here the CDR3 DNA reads TGTGCCAGCAGCCCTCGTTCTGCGGGGACCAAGAACTATGGCTACACCTTC.

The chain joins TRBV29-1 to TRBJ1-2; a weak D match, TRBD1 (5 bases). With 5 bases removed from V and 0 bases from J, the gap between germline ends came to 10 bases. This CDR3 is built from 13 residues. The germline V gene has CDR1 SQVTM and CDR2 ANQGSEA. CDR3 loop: CSVHRGANYGYTF. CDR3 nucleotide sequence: TGCAGCGTTCACCGGGGGGCTAACTATGGCTACACCTTC.

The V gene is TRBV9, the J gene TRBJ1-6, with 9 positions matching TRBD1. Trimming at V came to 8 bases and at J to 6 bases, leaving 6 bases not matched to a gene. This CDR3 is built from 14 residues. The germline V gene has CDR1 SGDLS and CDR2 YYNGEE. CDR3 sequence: CARRGQGSNSPLHF. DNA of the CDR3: TGTGCCAGGCGGGGACAGGGTAGTAATTCACCCCTCCACTTT.

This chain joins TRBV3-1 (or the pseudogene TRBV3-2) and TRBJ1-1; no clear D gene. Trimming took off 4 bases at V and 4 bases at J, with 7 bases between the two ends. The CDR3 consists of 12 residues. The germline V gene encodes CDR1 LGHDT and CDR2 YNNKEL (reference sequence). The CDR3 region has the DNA TGTGCCAGCAGCCTGGACTTCACTGAAGCTTTCTTT. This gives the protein CASSLDFTEAFF.

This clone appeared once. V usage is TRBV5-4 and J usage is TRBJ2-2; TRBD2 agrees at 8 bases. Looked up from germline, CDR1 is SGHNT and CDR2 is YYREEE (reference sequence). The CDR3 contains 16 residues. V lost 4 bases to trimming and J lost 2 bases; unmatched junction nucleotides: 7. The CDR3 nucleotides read TGTGCCAGCAGCAGGCCGGGGGGGGGCAACACCGGGGAGCTGTTTTTT. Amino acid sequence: CASSRPGGGNTGELFF.

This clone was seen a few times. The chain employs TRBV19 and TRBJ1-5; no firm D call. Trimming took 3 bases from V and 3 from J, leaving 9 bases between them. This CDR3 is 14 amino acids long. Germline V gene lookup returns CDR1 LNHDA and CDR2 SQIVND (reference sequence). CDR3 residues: CASSMPQPNQPQHF. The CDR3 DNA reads TGTGCCAGTAGTATGCCACAGCCCAATCAGCCCCAGCATTTT.

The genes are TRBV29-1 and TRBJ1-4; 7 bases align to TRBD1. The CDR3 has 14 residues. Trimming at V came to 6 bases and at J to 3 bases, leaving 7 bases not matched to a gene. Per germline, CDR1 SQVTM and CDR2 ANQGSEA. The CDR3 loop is CSVVQQGSNEKLFF. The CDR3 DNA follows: TGCAGCGTCGTCCAACAGGGGTCTAATGAAAAACTGTTTTTT. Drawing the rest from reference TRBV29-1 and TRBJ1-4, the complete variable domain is SAVISQKPSRDICQRGTSLTIQCQVDSQVTMMFWYRQQPGQSLTLIATANQGSEATYESGFVIDKFPISRPNLTFSTLTVSNMSPEDSSIYLCSVVQQGSNEKLFFGSGTQLSVL.

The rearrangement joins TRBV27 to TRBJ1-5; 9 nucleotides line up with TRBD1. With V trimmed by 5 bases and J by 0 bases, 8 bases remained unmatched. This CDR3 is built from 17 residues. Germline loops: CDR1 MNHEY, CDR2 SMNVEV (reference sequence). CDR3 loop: CASSSGGQGYSNQPQHF. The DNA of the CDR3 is TGTGCCAGCAGTAGTGGTGGACAGGGGTATAGCAATCAGCCCCAGCATTTT.

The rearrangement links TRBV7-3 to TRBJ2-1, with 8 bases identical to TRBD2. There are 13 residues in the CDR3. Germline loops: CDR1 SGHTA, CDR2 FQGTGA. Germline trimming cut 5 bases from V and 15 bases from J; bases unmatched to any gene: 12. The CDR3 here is CASSQSGTSLPFF. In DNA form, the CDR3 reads TGTGCCAGCAGCCAGTCCGGGACTAGTTTGCCGTTCTTC.

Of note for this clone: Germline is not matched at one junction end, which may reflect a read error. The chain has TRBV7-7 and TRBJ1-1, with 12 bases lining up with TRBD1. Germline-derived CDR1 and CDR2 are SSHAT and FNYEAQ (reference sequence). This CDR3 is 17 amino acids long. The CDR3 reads CASSFDRDRGRDTEAFF. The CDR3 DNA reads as TGTGCTAGCAGCTTCGACCGGGACAGGGGGCGAGACACTGAAGCTTTCTTT.

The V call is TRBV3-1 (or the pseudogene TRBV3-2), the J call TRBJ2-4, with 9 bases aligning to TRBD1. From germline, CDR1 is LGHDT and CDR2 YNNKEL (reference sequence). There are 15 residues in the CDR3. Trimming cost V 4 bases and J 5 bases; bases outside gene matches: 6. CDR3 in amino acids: CASSRTGGIENIQYF. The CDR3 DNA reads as TGTGCCAGCAGCCGAACAGGGGGCATCGAAAACATTCAGTACTTC.

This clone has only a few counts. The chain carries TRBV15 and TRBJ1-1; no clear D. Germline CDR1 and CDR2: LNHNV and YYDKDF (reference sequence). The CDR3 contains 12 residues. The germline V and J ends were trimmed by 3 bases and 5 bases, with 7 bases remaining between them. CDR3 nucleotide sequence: TGTGCCACCAGCAGGACGGGGACTGAAGCTTTCTTT. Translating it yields CATSRTGTEAFF.

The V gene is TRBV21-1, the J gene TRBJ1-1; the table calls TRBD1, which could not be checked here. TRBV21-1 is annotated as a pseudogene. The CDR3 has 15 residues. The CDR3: CASSKGRTGKIEAFF. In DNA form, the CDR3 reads TGTGCCAGCAGCAAAGGCCGCACAGGGAAGATTGAAGCTTTCTTT.

The CDR3 DNA reads as TGTGCCAGCAGCAAGGACAGGGGAGGCGGCTACACCTTC. Protein: CASSKDRGGGYTF. The chain joins TRBV7-9 to TRBJ1-2, with 9 nucleotides matching TRBD1. Trimming removed 5 bases from V and 8 bases from J; junction bases left unmatched: 6. The CDR3 length is 13 residues. Germline CDR1 SEHNR, CDR2 FQNEAQ (reference sequence). Filled out from reference TRBV7-9 and TRBJ1-2, the complete variable domain reads DTGVSQNPRHKITKRGQNVTFRCDPISEHNRLYWYRQTLGQGPEFLTYFQNEAQLEKSRLLSDRFSAERPKGSFSTLEIQRTEQGDSAMYLCASSKDRGGGYTFGSGTRLTVV.

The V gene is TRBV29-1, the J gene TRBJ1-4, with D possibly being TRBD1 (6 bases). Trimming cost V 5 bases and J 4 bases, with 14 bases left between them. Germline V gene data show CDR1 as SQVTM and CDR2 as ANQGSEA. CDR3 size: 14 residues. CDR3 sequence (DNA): TGCAGCGTTCGAGGGGGATCTGGTAATGAAAAACTGTTTTTT. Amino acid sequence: CSVRGGSGNEKLFF.

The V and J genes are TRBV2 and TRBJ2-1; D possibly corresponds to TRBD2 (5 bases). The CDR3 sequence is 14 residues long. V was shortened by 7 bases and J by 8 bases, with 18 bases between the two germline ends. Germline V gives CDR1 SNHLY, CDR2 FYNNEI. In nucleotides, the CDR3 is TGTGCCAGCAATCGGGGTCGGCCGCGCGATGAGCAGTTCTTC. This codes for CASNRGRPRDEQFF.

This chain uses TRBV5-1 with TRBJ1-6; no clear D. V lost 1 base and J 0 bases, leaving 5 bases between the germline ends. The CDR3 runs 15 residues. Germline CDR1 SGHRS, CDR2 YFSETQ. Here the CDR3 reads CASSLTSSYNSPLHF. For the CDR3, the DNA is TGCGCCAGCAGCTTGACCAGCTCCTATAATTCACCCCTCCACTTT.

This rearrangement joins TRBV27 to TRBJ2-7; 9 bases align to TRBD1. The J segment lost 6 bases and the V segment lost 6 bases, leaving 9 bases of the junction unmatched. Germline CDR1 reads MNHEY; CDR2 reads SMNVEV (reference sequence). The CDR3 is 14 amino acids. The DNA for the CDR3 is TGTGCCAGCAGCCCGTCCCGGGACAGGGCCGAGCAGTACTTC. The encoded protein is CASSPSRDRAEQYF.

The DNA of the CDR3 is TGTGCCAGCAGCCAGTTGGTGGAGTCTAGCACAGATACGCAGTATTTT. It encodes CASSQLVESSTDTQYF. The chain employs TRBV3-1 (or the pseudogene TRBV3-2) and TRBJ2-3; D ambiguous. Trimming pared 3 bases from V and 0 bases from J, leaving 13 bases between. This CDR3 comprises 16 residues. Looked up from germline, CDR1 is LGHDT and CDR2 is YNNKEL (reference sequence).

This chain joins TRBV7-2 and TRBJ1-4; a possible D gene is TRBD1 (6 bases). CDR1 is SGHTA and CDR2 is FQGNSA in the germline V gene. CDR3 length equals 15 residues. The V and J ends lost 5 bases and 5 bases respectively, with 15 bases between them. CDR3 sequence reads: CASSARGGGNEKLFF. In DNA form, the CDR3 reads TGTGCCAGCAGCGCCCGGGGAGGGGGGAATGAAAAACTGTTTTTT.

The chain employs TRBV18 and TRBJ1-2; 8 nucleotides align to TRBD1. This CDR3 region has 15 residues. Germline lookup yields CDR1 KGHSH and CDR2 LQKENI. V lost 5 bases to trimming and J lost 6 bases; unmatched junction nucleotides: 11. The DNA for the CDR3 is TGTGCCAGCTCAAGAGAACAGGGGGAGGATAATGGCTACACCTTC. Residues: CASSREQGEDNGYTF.